This T cell receptor (beta chain) was sequenced for a study of a mutant IDH1 vaccine in newly diagnosed glioma. Across the whole study: First vaccine doses came 4-6 weeks after radiotherapy alone, or with temozolomide cycles. Findings of the study overall: Shifts in the top peripheral T cell clonotypes seemed unrelated to pseudoprogression.

This clone was detected a few times. Its antigen remains unknown. Unmatched junction bases numbered 1, after V lost 0 bases and J lost 4 bases. Germline V lookup: CDR1 LGHNA, CDR2 YSLEER. The CDR3 consists of 15 residues. Sample time point: week 35, safety follow-up. In every dose of vaccine, 300 ug of mutant IDH1 20-mer peptide was given alongside topical imiquimod. Sequenced by immunoSEQ multiplex PCR; TCRdb stores in-frame clones only, minus some. This sample has over 60,000 clones, with roughly 79% found just once. J is TRBJ2-7 and V is TRBV4-3, with TRBD2 matching over 12 bases. Specimen: PBMCs, collected from a glioma patient whose treatment included an IDH1 peptide vaccine. The source is a man aged 35-49 years with glioma. The CDR3 loop is CASSQETSGGYEQYF. As DNA, the CDR3 is TGCGCCAGCAGCCAAGAGACTAGCGGGGGTTACGAGCAGTACTTC.